This is a list of T cell receptor beta chains from one sample in a study of blood T cell repertoires in COVID-19. Clones were sequenced by immunoSEQ multiplex PCR, and TCRdb holds only the in-frame ones, with some missing. The sample includes around 300,000 clones, 70% to 90% of them seen just once. Source material: peripheral blood. All receptors derive from a woman in her seventies with acute or convalescent COVID-19. Each CDR3 is given with its conserved first and last residue. A D gene is named only where the DNA matches it firmly. A row's size may be missing; if present it is once, few, many or a size class.

CDR3 DNA,CDR3 protein,V gene,J gene,clone size,D gene
TGTGCCAGCAGAAGACAGGACAATCAGCCCCAGCATTTT,CASRRQDNQPQHF,TRBV7-9,TRBJ1-5,-,-
TGCAGTGCTAGGTTTTCGGAGACCCAGTACTTC,CSARFSETQYF,TRBV20-1,TRBJ2-5,-,-
TGTGCTTGGAGGCGAAAGACAGCTCTAATGAACACTGAAGCTTTCTTT,CAWRRKTALMNTEAFF,TRBV30,TRBJ1-1,-,-
TGTGCCAGCAGTTTTGACAGGGAACCCGGGGAGCTGTTTTTT,CASSFDREPGELFF,TRBV2,TRBJ2-2,-,TRBD1
TGTGCCAGCAGCCAAGGCCCCTATCGAGATGGCTACACCTTC,CASSQGPYRDGYTF,TRBV3-1/TRBV3-2,TRBJ1-2,-,-
TGTGCCAGCAGCTCCCAGGATGGACAGCCCCAGCATTTT,CASSSQDGQPQHF,TRBV5-5,TRBJ1-5,-,-
TGTGCCACCAGCAGAGACAGGGGGCTGAGCACCGGGGAGCTGTTTTTT,CATSRDRGLSTGELFF,TRBV15,TRBJ2-2,-,TRBD1
TGTGCCAGCAGCCAAGAATGGGGGGTCATCTCAGATACGCAGTATTTT,CASSQEWGVISDTQYF,TRBV14,TRBJ2-3,-,-
TGTGCCAGCAACATACGGGGGGGACCGCAGTTCTTC,CASNIRGGPQFF,TRBV7-9,TRBJ2-1,-,TRBD2
TGTGCCAGCAGCCAAGCCCCCTCGGACACTGAAGCTTTCTTT,CASSQAPSDTEAFF,TRBV3-1/TRBV3-2,TRBJ1-1,-,-
TGTGCCAGCAGCAGGACCTCGTCAGGGAACACCATATATTTT,CASSRTSSGNTIYF,TRBV7-2,TRBJ1-3,-,-
TGTGCCAGCAGCTTCACCTTTGGCGGCTACACCGGGGAGCTGTTTTTT,CASSFTFGGYTGELFF,TRBV11-2,TRBJ2-2,-,-
TGTGCTAACCAGAGGGGGGGAGGCACAGATACGCAGTATTTT,CANQRGGGTDTQYF,TRBV7-2,TRBJ2-3,-,-
TGTGCCAGCAGTTTGGGGGGTGAAGCTTTCTTT,CASSLGGEAFF,TRBV12-3/TRBV12-4,TRBJ1-1,-,-
TGTGCCAGCAGCCAGAGACGACAGAACTATGGCTACACCTTC,CASSQRRQNYGYTF,TRBV3-1/TRBV3-2,TRBJ1-2,-,-
TGTGCCAGCAGTGAAGGGACAGGGGGCGTGTCAGATACGCAGTATTTT,CASSEGTGGVSDTQYF,TRBV2,TRBJ2-3,-,TRBD1
TGTGCCAGCAGTCCCCGGAAGGTAGGGGCCTTTCGATTCGGCACTGAAGCTTTCTTT,CASSPRKVGAFRFGTEAFF,TRBV2,TRBJ1-1,-,-
TGTGCCAGCAGCCAAGACCGGAGAGGTGGCTACACCTTC,CASSQDRRGGYTF,TRBV3-1/TRBV3-2,TRBJ1-2,-,-
TGTGCCATCACCGGACAGAATAATTCACCCCTCCACTTT,CAITGQNNSPLHF,TRBV10-3,TRBJ1-6,-,-
TGTGCCAGCAGCCCAGGAGGCGGCTATGGCTACACCTTC,CASSPGGGYGYTF,TRBV7-3,TRBJ1-2,few,-
TGCGCCAGCAGCCCAACTCCCGGAGGGTCCGGGGAGCTGTTTTTT,CASSPTPGGSGELFF,TRBV4-1,TRBJ2-2,-,-
TGTGCCAGTACAAAGGGGGTAGGGCCCCAGCATTTT,CASTKGVGPQHF,TRBV19,TRBJ1-5,-,-
TGCGCCAGCAGAGGACAGGGGAACACTGAAGCTTTCTTT,CASRGQGNTEAFF,TRBV10-2,TRBJ1-1,-,TRBD1
TGCGCCAGCAGCCAAGATCTACCTCGGGGTGGGGACACTGAAGCTTTCTTT,CASSQDLPRGGDTEAFF,TRBV4-1,TRBJ1-1,once,-
TGTGCCATCAGTGACCAGGGGGCGCGGGACACTGAAGCTTTCTTT,CAISDQGARDTEAFF,TRBV10-3,TRBJ1-1,-,TRBD1
TGTGCCTGGAGTATATCGGTTACCCGGCGGGACCCTTCGTCAGGCTACACCTTC,CAWSISVTRRDPSSGYTF,TRBV30,TRBJ1-2,-,-
TGCGCCAGCAGCTTGACTGAGCTTGGAAACACCATATATTTT,CASSLTELGNTIYF,TRBV5-1,TRBJ1-3,-,-
TGTGCCAGCAGCTTAACGGCAGGGGTGGATTCACCCCTCCACTTT,CASSLTAGVDSPLHF,TRBV7-2,TRBJ1-6,-,-
TGCAGCGTCCTCGGGCCAGCGGGGGGAATTGAGCAGTTCTTC,CSVLGPAGGIEQFF,TRBV29-1,TRBJ2-1,once,TRBD2
TGTGCCAGCAGCCCGGGACAGGGGTCGACCCACTTT,CASSPGQGSTHF,TRBV6-5,TRBJ1-6,-,TRBD1
TGTGCCTGGAAAGGGACAGTGAATTCACCCCTCCACTTT,CAWKGTVNSPLHF,TRBV30,TRBJ1-6,-,TRBD1
TGTGCCAGCAGCCAGGACTCCTCAACTAATGAAAAACTGTTTTTT,CASSQDSSTNEKLFF,TRBV2,TRBJ1-4,-,-
TGTGCCAGCAGCGGCAGGGTATTTGGTGGAAACACCATATATTTT,CASSGRVFGGNTIYF,TRBV7-8,TRBJ1-3,once,-
TGTGCCAGCAGTTTGGTTCAGGGGGCGGAGGGCTACACCTTC,CASSLVQGAEGYTF,TRBV28,TRBJ1-2,-,TRBD1
TGTGCCAGCAGCCGGACTAGCGGGGGTCTCTACGAGCAGTACTTC,CASSRTSGGLYEQYF,TRBV6-6,TRBJ2-7,once,TRBD2
TGTGCCAGCAGTTACTCATTGGGGGGGGTTACCGAGCAGTACTTC,CASSYSLGGVTEQYF,TRBV6-2/TRBV6-3,TRBJ2-7,-,TRBD2
TGTGCCAGCAGTTACTCCTCTTGGGCTGAGCAGTTCTTC,CASSYSSWAEQFF,TRBV6-5,TRBJ2-1,-,-
TGTGCCAGTCAACAATGGGGGGCTGGAAACACCATATATTTT,CASQQWGAGNTIYF,TRBV18,TRBJ1-3,-,-
TGTGCCAGCAGCTTAGAGAGGACAGGGTTCACTGAAGCTTTCTTT,CASSLERTGFTEAFF,TRBV7-3,TRBJ1-1,-,TRBD1
TGTGCCAGCAGCTCTCCTCAGGGGGCCGTCGGTAAGCAAGAGACCCAGTACTTC,CASSSPQGAVGKQETQYF,TRBV5-4,TRBJ2-5,-,TRBD1
TGTGCCAGCAGTGAAGGAACCCACTTTAGCAATCAGCCCCAGCATTTT,CASSEGTHFSNQPQHF,TRBV6-1,TRBJ1-5,-,-
TGTGCCAGCAGTTCAAGGGACAGGGAAGCATACACCTTC,CASSSRDREAYTF,TRBV27,TRBJ1-2,-,TRBD1
TGCGCCAGCAGCTTGGTTTCCGGAGAGACCCAGTACTTC,CASSLVSGETQYF,TRBV5-1,TRBJ2-5,-,-
TGTGCCTCTCAGGGCGGACCTGGGACTGAAGCTTTCTTT,CASQGGPGTEAFF,TRBV2,TRBJ1-1,-,-
TGCGCCAGCAGCTTGCAGGGAGGGACAGGGACCCCTGAAGCTTTCTTT,CASSLQGGTGTPEAFF,TRBV5-1,TRBJ1-1,-,TRBD1
TGCGCCAGCAGCTTGGTCGTCGGCGGGGGCTATGGCTACACCTTC,CASSLVVGGGYGYTF,TRBV5-1,TRBJ1-2,-,-
TGTGCCAGCAGCTCGCAAGGGGGGCCCCAGCATTTT,CASSSQGGPQHF,TRBV27,TRBJ1-5,-,-
TGTGCCAGCAGCCGGGACAAGGAAGCTTTCTTT,CASSRDKEAFF,TRBV3-1/TRBV3-2,TRBJ1-1,-,-